A single sample gave rise to the 28 T cell receptor beta chains below, sequenced in a study of blood T cell repertoires in COVID-19. Profiled with immunoSEQ multiplex PCR; TCRdb holds only in-frame clones, not every one. The sample includes over 150,000 clones, 75% to 85% of them seen just once. Sequencing input: PBMCs or T cells enriched from blood (not recorded which). These receptors all come from a man aged 35-49 years who had recovered from COVID-19.

V is TRBV11-3 and J is TRBJ2-1; 13 bases fit TRBD2. V shed 5 bases, J shed 7 bases, and the junction held 5 bases outside the gene matches. Looked up from germline, CDR1 is SGHNT and CDR2 is YENEEA. This CDR3 contains 15 residues. DNA for the CDR3: TGTGCCAGCAGCCGACTAGCGGGAGGCGTAAATGAGCAGTTCTTC. Translated: CASSRLAGGVNEQFF.

The V call is TRBV29-1, the J call TRBJ1-5; 7 bases fit TRBD1. Trimming removed 6 bases from V and 1 base from J; junction bases left unmatched: 6. CDR1 is SQVTM, CDR2 ANQGSEA, per germline. This CDR3 is built from 14 residues. The CDR3 protein is CSVGGQQSNQPQHF. The CDR3 nucleotides read TGCAGCGTGGGGGGACAGCAAAGCAATCAGCCCCAGCATTTT.

The V call is TRBV7-6, the J call TRBJ1-3; 7 positions agree with TRBD1. This CDR3 is 14 amino acids long. Losses at the gene ends were 7 bases for V and 2 bases for J; bases not matched to a gene: 5. The germline CDR1 and CDR2 sequences are SGHVS and FNYEAQ. The CDR3 bases are TGTGCCAGCACCGACAGGGTAACTGGAAACACCATATATTTT. It codes for CASTDRVTGNTIYF.

Concerning this clone: An end of the junction does not agree with germline; a read error may underlie this. The gene calls are TRBV14 and TRBJ1-2; D is unresolved. The CDR3 is 15 residues long. From germline, CDR1 is SGHDN and CDR2 FVKESK. CDR3: CASRQVRMANYGYTF. The CDR3 DNA is TGTGCCAGCAGACAAGTCAGGATGGCTAACTATGGCTACACCTTC.

In DNA form, the CDR3 reads TGCGCCAGCAGCTTGGAACCCCCAGGTTCCCACAATGAGCAGTTCTTC. Translating it yields CASSLEPPGSHNEQFF. The chain combines TRBV5-1 with TRBJ2-1, with D unresolved. The V end lost 0 bases, the J end lost 5 bases, and 15 bases lay between the germline ends. The germline V gene encodes CDR1 SGHRS and CDR2 YFSETQ. The CDR3 loop spans 16 amino acids.

The CDR3 DNA sequence: TGCGCCAGCAGCCAAGTTTGGGACAGGCCCCAAGAGACCCAGTACTTC. Translated, it gives CASSQVWDRPQETQYF. The rearrangement uses TRBV4-3 and TRBJ2-5; 8 bases are a match to TRBD1. Germline trimming cut 1 base from V and 1 base from J; bases unmatched to any gene: 5. CDR1 is LGHNA, CDR2 YSLEER, per germline. This CDR3 contains 16 residues.

The chain carries TRBV11-3 and TRBJ1-5; no firm D call. There are 17 residues in the CDR3. In germline, CDR1 is SGHNT, CDR2 YENEEA. Trimming removed 0 bases from V and 3 bases from J, with 15 bases in between. The CDR3 region is CASSLDLGGSNNQPQHF. CDR3 DNA sequence: TGTGCCAGCAGCTTAGATCTTGGAGGCTCAAACAATCAGCCCCAGCATTTT.

The CDR3 DNA is TGTGCCAGCAGCCGGGAGGGTCGGTCCTACGAGCAGTACGTC. It yields the protein CASSREGRSYEQYV. The chain links TRBV7-9 to TRBJ2-7; 8 nucleotides match TRBD2. The CDR3 totals 14 residues. Trimming took 5 bases from V and 1 from J; bases not matched to a gene: 4. In germline, CDR1 is SEHNR, CDR2 FQNEAQ (reference sequence).

This chain joins TRBV4-2 and TRBJ2-5; 7 nucleotides line up with TRBD2. This CDR3 has 17 residues. Germline V gives CDR1 LGHNA, CDR2 YNFKEQ. The J segment lost 2 bases and the V segment lost 2 bases, leaving 11 bases of the junction unmatched. The CDR3 protein is CASSQKVLLGGQETQYF. Written as DNA, the CDR3 is TGTGCCAGCAGCCAAAAAGTCTTACTGGGGGGGCAAGAGACCCAGTACTTC.

V usage is TRBV4-3 and J usage is TRBJ2-2; 10 positions match TRBD2. The CDR3 spans 18 residues. Per germline, CDR1 LGHNA and CDR2 YSLEER. J gave up 7 bases and V 1 base, and 12 bases lay outside the gene matches. As DNA, the CDR3 is TGCGCCAGCAGCCAAGCCCCTCATAGCGGGGGGTTTGGCGGGGAGCTGTTTTTT. Its translation is CASSQAPHSGGFGGELFF.

V is TRBV9 and J is TRBJ2-1; TRBD2 might be the D (6 bases). Between the trimmed V and J ends, which lost 7 bases and 6 bases, there was a span of 14 bases. The CDR3 contains 13 residues. The germline V gene encodes CDR1 SGDLS and CDR2 YYNGEE. DNA for the CDR3: TGTGCCAGCGCCGGTGGCGGGGTCAATGAGCAGTTCTTC. It specifies CASAGGGVNEQFF.

This clone showed up just once. J is TRBJ2-7 and V is TRBV4-2; 7 nucleotides align to TRBD2. CDR3 size: 16 residues. CDR1 LGHNA and CDR2 YNFKEQ come from the germline V gene. V shed 4 bases, J shed 3 bases, and the junction held 12 bases outside the gene matches. The chain's CDR3 is CASSPSGRELGYEQYF. The DNA for the CDR3 is TGTGCCAGCAGCCCATCCGGGCGGGAGTTGGGCTACGAGCAGTACTTC.

DNA for the CDR3: TGTGCCACCAGCGGCCGGGGGGGGTCCGAGACCCAGTACTTC. Amino acids: CATSGRGGSETQYF. The rearrangement uses TRBV15 and TRBJ2-5; 8 bases match TRBD2. This CDR3 region has 14 residues. Germline CDR1 LNHNV, CDR2 YYDKDF (reference sequence). V lost 5 bases, J lost 5 bases, and 7 bases stayed unmatched. Based on the CDR3 plus reference TRBV15 and TRBJ2-5, the full variable domain is DAMVIQNPRYQVTQFGKPVTLSCSQTLNHNVMYWYQQKSSQAPKLLFHYYDKDFNNEADTPDNFQSRRPNTSFCFLDIRSPGLGDTAMYLCATSGRGGSETQYFGPGTRLLVL.

This chain connects TRBV29-1 to TRBJ2-2, with 7 positions matching TRBD1. The CDR3 has 14 residues. The ends lost 6 bases at V and 4 bases at J; junction bases unmatched: 8. From germline, CDR1 is SQVTM and CDR2 ANQGSEA. DNA of the CDR3: TGCAGCGTGGGACCGGACAGGCCCACCGGGGAGCTGTTTTTT. Encoded protein: CSVGPDRPTGELFF.

This chain links TRBV15 with TRBJ2-3; D uncertain. In germline, CDR1 is LNHNV, CDR2 YYDKDF (reference sequence). Trimming removed 0 bases from V and 5 bases from J, with 9 bases in between. The CDR3 loop spans 14 amino acids. In DNA, the CDR3 is TGTGCCACCAGCAGAGATCCCCTGTTAGATACGCAGTATTTT. Translated: CATSRDPLLDTQYF.

This clone came up many times. The chain employs TRBV15 and TRBJ1-5; D possibly corresponds to TRBD1 (6 bases). The CDR3 loop spans 15 amino acids. V lost 6 bases to trimming and J lost 9 bases, with 21 bases between them. Looked up from germline, CDR1 is LNHNV and CDR2 is YYDKDF (reference sequence). DNA of the CDR3: TGTGCCACCAGTACAACAGGGAGAGCAAAGGGGCCCCAGCATTTT. Its translation is CATSTTGRAKGPQHF. The full variable domain, its missing parts supplied by reference TRBV15 and TRBJ1-5, is DAMVIQNPRYQVTQFGKPVTLSCSQTLNHNVMYWYQQKSSQAPKLLFHYYDKDFNNEADTPDNFQSRRPNTSFCFLDIRSPGLGDTAMYLCATSTTGRAKGPQHFGDGTRLSIL.

The rearrangement joins TRBV30 to TRBJ2-2; D perhaps matches TRBD2 (6 bases). The CDR3 contains 17 residues. V lost 2 bases and J lost 5, with 21 bases in between. Germline V gene data show CDR1 as GTSNPN and CDR2 as SVGIG (reference sequence). This chain's CDR3 is CAWSPPHGSGGTGELFF. Written as DNA, the CDR3 is TGTGCCTGGAGTCCACCTCACGGGAGCGGTGGGACCGGGGAGCTGTTTTTT.

The J gene is TRBJ2-5, the V gene TRBV10-2; D possibly corresponds to TRBD2 (6 bases). This CDR3 contains 13 residues. Per the germline V gene, CDR1 is WSHSY and CDR2 is SAAADI. V lost 8 bases to trimming and J lost 5 bases, with 15 bases between them. CDR3 amino acids: CASFGEVGETQYF. The CDR3 region has the DNA TGCGCCAGCTTCGGGGAGGTGGGGGAGACCCAGTACTTC.

This clone was observed once. The rearrangement links TRBV6-2 or TRBV6-3 to TRBJ1-5; no firm D call. Trimming stripped 2 bases from V and 4 bases from J, with 18 bases between. This CDR3 is 17 amino acids long. The germline V gene encodes CDR1 MNHEY and CDR2 SVGEGT. This chain's CDR3 is CASSYGGYGMANQPQHF. The CDR3 DNA follows: TGTGCCAGCAGTTACGGAGGGTATGGGATGGCTAATCAGCCCCAGCATTTT.

The CDR3 nucleotides are TGTGCCAGCAGCTTAGGACAGCAAGAGACCCAGTACTTC. This encodes CASSLGQQETQYF. The rearrangement uses TRBV7-2 and TRBJ2-5, with a tentative D call TRBD1 (5 bases). Germline V gives CDR1 SGHTA, CDR2 FQGNSA. This CDR3 contains 13 residues. V dropped 1 base and J dropped 2 bases, with 5 bases sitting between them.

This clone was counted between two and nine times. The chain links TRBV18 to TRBJ2-7, with no clear D. The ends were cut back, 3 bases at V and 0 bases at J, with 6 bases in the middle. The CDR3 loop spans 13 amino acids. Per germline, CDR1 KGHSH and CDR2 LQKENI. CDR3 sequence (DNA): TGTGCCAGCTCACCTGACAACTCCTACGAGCAGTACTTC. This gives the protein CASSPDNSYEQYF.

This clone was counted a few times. The chain employs TRBV25-1 and TRBJ1-4, with 7 positions matching TRBD1. This CDR3 is built from 14 residues. CDR1 is MGHDK and CDR2 is SYGVNS in the germline V gene. V shed 5 bases, J shed 4 bases, and the junction held 4 bases outside the gene matches. CDR3 DNA sequence: TGTGCCAGCAGTCCGGGACAGCTTAATGAAAAACTGTTTTTT. Residues: CASSPGQLNEKLFF.

The chain uses TRBV6-5 and TRBJ1-5; TRBD1 is a possible D gene (6 bases). The CDR3 is 15 amino acids. V dropped 6 bases and J dropped 4 bases, with 16 bases sitting between them. CDR1 and CDR2 from the germline V gene are MNHEY and SVGAGI. The CDR3 spells CASRRGGSFNQPQHF. CDR3 DNA: TGTGCCAGCAGGAGGGGGGGGTCCTTTAATCAGCCCCAGCATTTT.

This clone was seen only a few times. The genes are TRBV5-1 and TRBJ2-3, with 11 positions matching TRBD2. The CDR3 is 16 amino acids. V lost 4 bases, J lost 0 bases, and 4 bases stayed unmatched. Per the germline V gene, CDR1 is SGHRS and CDR2 is YFSETQ. In nucleotides, the CDR3 is TGCGCCAGCAGCCTAAGGACTAGCGGGAGCACAGATACGCAGTATTTT. As protein: CASSLRTSGSTDTQYF. The variable domain in full, with the rest retrieved from reference TRBV5-1 and TRBJ2-3, is KAGVTQTPRYLIKTRGQQVTLSCSPISGHRSVSWYQQTPGQGLQFLFEYFSETQRNKGNFPGRFSGRQFSNSRSEMNVSTLELGDSALYLCASSLRTSGSTDTQYFGPGTRLTVL.

The chain links TRBV5-4 to TRBJ2-4, with 8 bases fitting TRBD1. This CDR3 is built from 14 residues. In germline, CDR1 is SGHNT, CDR2 YYREEE (reference sequence). V was clipped by 4 bases and J by 7 bases; unmatched bases: 7. The CDR3 reads CASSQQGAANIQYF. The CDR3, as DNA: TGTGCCAGCAGCCAGCAGGGGGCCGCGAACATTCAGTACTTC. Full variable domain (outside the CDR3, taken from reference TRBV5-4 and TRBJ2-4): ETGVTQSPTHLIKTRGQQVTLRCSSQSGHNTVSWYQQALGQGPQFIFQYYREEENGRGNFPPRFSGLQFPNYSSELNVNALELDDSALYLCASSQQGAANIQYFGAGTRLSVL.

The DNA of the CDR3 is TGTGCCAGCAGCCAAGAGAGGGAGTATGGCTACACCTTC. As protein: CASSQEREYGYTF. The chain carries TRBV3-1 (or the pseudogene TRBV3-2) and TRBJ1-2; D gene unclear. The CDR3 sequence is 13 residues long. Trimming pared 0 bases from V and 5 bases from J, leaving 7 bases between. Germline CDR1 LGHDT, CDR2 YNNKEL (reference sequence).

The chain links TRBV11-2 to TRBJ1-3; TRBD1 might be the D (5 bases). CDR1 SGHAT and CDR2 FQNNGV come from the germline V gene. Between the trimmed V and J ends, which lost 8 bases and 2 bases, there was a span of 10 bases. The CDR3 is 13 amino acids. The CDR3 here is CASALGPGNTIYF. The DNA of the CDR3 is TGTGCCAGCGCTTTGGGGCCTGGAAACACCATATATTTT.

This chain joins TRBV9 and TRBJ2-6, with unresolved D. The CDR3 is made up of 13 amino acids. The germline V and J ends were trimmed by 7 bases and 1 base, with 6 bases remaining between them. Germline V CDR1 and CDR2: SGDLS, YYNGEE. CDR3 in DNA: TGTGCCAGCTCCCCTTCTGGGGCCAACGTCCTGACTTTC. This translates into CASSPSGANVLTF.